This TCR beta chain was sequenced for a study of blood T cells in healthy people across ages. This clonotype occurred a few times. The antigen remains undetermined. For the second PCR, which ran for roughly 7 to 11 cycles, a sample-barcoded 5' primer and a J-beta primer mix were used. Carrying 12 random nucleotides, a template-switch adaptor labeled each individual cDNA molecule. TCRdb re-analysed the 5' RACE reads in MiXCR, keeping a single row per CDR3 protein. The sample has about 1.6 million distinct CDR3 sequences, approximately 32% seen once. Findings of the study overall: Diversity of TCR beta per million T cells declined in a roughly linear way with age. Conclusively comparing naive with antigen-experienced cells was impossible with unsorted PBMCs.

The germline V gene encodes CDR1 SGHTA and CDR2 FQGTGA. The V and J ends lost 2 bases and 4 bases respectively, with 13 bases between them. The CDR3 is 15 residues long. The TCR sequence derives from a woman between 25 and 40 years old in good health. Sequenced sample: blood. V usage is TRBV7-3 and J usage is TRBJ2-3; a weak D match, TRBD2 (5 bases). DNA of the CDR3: TGTGCCAGCAGCTTATCCAATGTCGGGGCAGATACGCAGTATTTT. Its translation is CASSLSNVGADTQYF. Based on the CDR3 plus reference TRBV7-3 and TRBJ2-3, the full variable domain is GAGVSQTPSNKVTEKGKYVELRCDPISGHTALYWYRQSLGQGPEFLIYFQGTGAADDSGLPNDRFFAVRPEGSVSTLKIQRTERGDSAVYLCASSLSNVGADTQYFGPGTRLTVL.